This T cell receptor (beta chain) was captured by sequencing in a study of blood T cell repertoires in COVID-19. About the study: The study drew acute and convalescent COVID-19 samples from the United States, Italy and Spain. T cells, B-cell-depleted T cells, or PBMCs provided the cDNA or gDNA that served as material.

Per the original data handling: For nucleated cells, counts were estimated from reference gene primer amplification. The repertoire was sequenced with immunoSEQ multiplex PCR; TCRdb's copy has only in-frame clones and lacks some. V and J calls and clone size are those listed in that table; D and trimming were worked out from the DNA. The sample holds about 410,000 clones, 89% seen once. Enrollment of patients from Seattle took place during active infection, with longitudinal follow-up. This clone was picked up one time. This CDR3 region has 13 residues. Between the trimmed V and J ends, which lost 4 bases and 4 bases, there was a span of 11 bases. Germline V gives CDR1 SGDLS, CDR2 YYNGEE.

This rearrangement joins TRBV9 to TRBJ1-2, with TRBD1 as a possible D gene (5 bases). Sequencing was carried out using peripheral blood. This TCR was sampled from a woman in her 40s with COVID-19, enrolled during active disease. CDR3 loop: CASSRGELYGYTF. Written as DNA, the CDR3 is TGTGCCAGCAGCAGGGGTGAGCTCTATGGCTACACCTTC.